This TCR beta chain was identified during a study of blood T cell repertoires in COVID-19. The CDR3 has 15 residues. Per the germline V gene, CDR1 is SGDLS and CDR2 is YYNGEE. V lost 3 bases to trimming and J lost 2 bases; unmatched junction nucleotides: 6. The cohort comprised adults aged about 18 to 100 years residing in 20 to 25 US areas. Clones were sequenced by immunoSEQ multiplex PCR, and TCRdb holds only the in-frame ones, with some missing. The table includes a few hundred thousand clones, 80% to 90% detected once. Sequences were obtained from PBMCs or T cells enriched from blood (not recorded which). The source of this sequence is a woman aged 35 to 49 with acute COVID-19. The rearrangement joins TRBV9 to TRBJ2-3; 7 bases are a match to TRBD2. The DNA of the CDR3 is TGTGCCAGCAGCGCTGACCGGGACTACACAGATACGCAGTATTTT. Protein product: CASSADRDYTDTQYF.